Listed below are T cell receptor beta chains from one sample, sequenced in a study of graft-versus-host responses after intestinal transplantation. Repertoires were generated with immunoSEQ multiplex PCR, while TCRdb's copy carries only in-frame clones and drops some. The sample has over 100,000 clones, 90% to 95% seen once. What these receptors recognize is not known. The material was unstimulated CD8+ T cells sorted from spleen or lymph node cells, obtained before intestinal transplant. All receptors come from a human donor who received an intestinal transplant. Both conserved end residues are part of each CDR3. The D gene is left open where the match is weak. Not all rows give a size; the values are once, few, many and, for expanded clones, a class.

clone_size j_call v_call d_call cdr3_nt cdr3_aa
- TRBJ2-1 TRBV2 - TGTGCCAGCATGGAGAGCACCTCCTACAATGAGCAGTTCTTC CASMESTSYNEQFF
- TRBJ2-7 TRBV4-3 - TGCGCCAGCAGCCAACAACAGGGTTACGAGCAGTACTTC CASSQQQGYEQYF
- TRBJ2-5 TRBV15 TRBD1 TGTGCCACCAGCAGCCCAGCCACAGGGGGCGCGCAAGAGACCCAGTACTTC CATSSPATGGAQETQYF
- TRBJ2-3 TRBV10-1 TRBD1 TGCGCCAGCAGTGACCCGACAGGGCTAGATACGCAGTATTTT CASSDPTGLDTQYF
- TRBJ2-1 TRBV4-3 TRBD2 TGCGCCAGCAGCCAAGAGCCAGCTGGGACTAGCGGCTACAATGAGCAGTTCTTC CASSQEPAGTSGYNEQFF
- TRBJ2-7 TRBV4-1 - TGCGCCAGCAGCGAGCCGACAGGAATCTACGAGCAGTACTTC CASSEPTGIYEQYF
- TRBJ1-2 TRBV6-5 TRBD1 TGTGCCAGCAGTTACGACAGGGTCGATTTGTATGGCTACACCTTC CASSYDRVDLYGYTF
- TRBJ2-1 TRBV4-1 - TGCGCCAGCAGCCTCACCCGGGACAACAATGAGCAGTTCTTC CASSLTRDNNEQFF
- TRBJ2-7 TRBV4-2 - TGTGCCAGCAGCCAAGAAATCAGCGACGAGCAGTACTTC CASSQEISDEQYF
- TRBJ1-2 TRBV4-2 TRBD1 TGTGCCAGCAGCCTTCGGGACAGAGCTAACTATGGCTACACCTTC CASSLRDRANYGYTF
- TRBJ2-2 TRBV6-6 TRBD1 TGTGCCAGCAGGACAGGGCGTATCGGGGAGCTGTTTTTT CASRTGRIGELFF
once TRBJ1-4 TRBV7-9 - TGTGCCGGGCACGGCCAGGGCGGGGGTGAAAAACTGTTTTTT CAGHGQGGGEKLFF
- TRBJ2-1 TRBV6-5 - TGTGCCACCATTTTGGGGAATGAGCAGTTCTTC CATILGNEQFF
few TRBJ2-1 TRBV28 - TGTGCCAGCAGACTAGACAATGAGCAGTTCTTC CASRLDNEQFF
- TRBJ1-4 TRBV6-5 - TGTGCCAGCAGTCACTCGTGGACAACTCTTAATGAAAAACTGTTTTTT CASSHSWTTLNEKLFF
- TRBJ2-7 TRBV7-6 TRBD2 TGTGCCAGCAGCCTCTCTAGCGGCGCGCAGGTAGAGCAGTACTTC CASSLSSGAQVEQYF
once TRBJ1-1 TRBV11-2 - TGTGCCAGCAGCACAGCAGGTGGCGGCACTGAAGCTTTCTTT CASSTAGGGTEAFF
- TRBJ2-5 TRBV10-2 - TGCGCCAGCACTCCAGCGGCCCCCGCCGCGGAGACCCAGTACTTC CASTPAAPAAETQYF
once TRBJ2-1 TRBV28 - TGTGCCAGCAGTTTAATTTTGTCTTTTTACAATGAGCAGTTCTTC CASSLILSFYNEQFF
- TRBJ2-7 TRBV10-1 - TGCGCCAGCAGTGAGCCCGGATCCTACGAGCAGTACTTC CASSEPGSYEQYF
- TRBJ1-5 TRBV6-5 - TGTGCCAGCAGTGAAGGTTACAATCAGCCCCAGCATTTT CASSEGYNQPQHF
- TRBJ2-7 TRBV5-1 - TGCGCCAGCAGCTTGGAGCCGGGACCGACCTCCTACGAGCAGTACTTC CASSLEPGPTSYEQYF
- TRBJ2-7 TRBV7-7 - TGTGCCAGCAGCCCCACTGGGGTCTCTGCCGAGCAGTACTTC CASSPTGVSAEQYF
- TRBJ2-1 TRBV7-9 - TGTGCCAGCAGCTTAGTGCCGTCCAGCTCCTACAATGAGCAGTTCTTC CASSLVPSSSYNEQFF
- TRBJ2-7 TRBV21-1 - TGTGCCAGCAGCTTAGGATCCCAGGGAGTCTACGAGCAGTACTTC CASSLGSQGVYEQYF
- TRBJ2-3 TRBV7-9 - TGTGCCAGCAGCTTACCCCGGGATCCGCGGGAAGATACGCAGTATTTT CASSLPRDPREDTQYF
- TRBJ1-1 TRBV9 - TGTGCCAGCAGCGGGGCCATCCGCACTGAAGCTTTCTTT CASSGAIRTEAFF
- TRBJ1-1 TRBV7-4 TRBD1 TGTGCCAGCAGCTTAGATTTAAGGCGGAGGACAGGGTCGATCACTGAAGCTTTCTTT CASSLDLRRRTGSITEAFF
- TRBJ1-5 TRBV6-1 - TGTGCCAGCAGCCACAGACTCGAGCAGCCCCAGCATTTT CASSHRLEQPQHF
- TRBJ1-5 TRBV15 TRBD1 TGTGCCACCAGCAGAGGACAGGGGGCTTGGCAGCCCCAGCATTTT CATSRGQGAWQPQHF
- TRBJ2-1 TRBV5-6 TRBD2 TGTGCCAGCAGCTTGTCCCCTAGCGGGAGCGTCGGGAATGAGCAGTTCTTC CASSLSPSGSVGNEQFF
- TRBJ2-2 TRBV28 TRBD2 TGTGCCAGCACCCTACTAGCGGGAGGGTTCAACACCGGGGAGCTGTTTTTT CASTLLAGGFNTGELFF
- TRBJ2-7 TRBV6-1 - TGTGCCAGCCTCAGCTACGAGCAGTACTTC CASLSYEQYF
- TRBJ2-2 TRBV14 - TGTGCCAGCAGCCTAAGGTGGCCGAACACCGGGGAGCTGTTTTTT CASSLRWPNTGELFF
- TRBJ2-5 TRBV5-5 TRBD2 TGTGCCAGCAGCTTGGCCGGGAGGACTCAAGAGACCCAGTACTTC CASSLAGRTQETQYF
- TRBJ2-3 TRBV5-6 TRBD1 TGTGCCAGCAGCTTGGGCGGACAGGGCATGGGCACAGATACGCAGTATTTT CASSLGGQGMGTDTQYF
once TRBJ2-1 TRBV2 TRBD1 TGTGCCTGCCAGGGACAGGCATACAATGAGCAGTTCTTC CACQGQAYNEQFF
- TRBJ2-1 TRBV6-5 TRBD2 TGTGCCAGCCGCCGAGTTGCGGGAGGGCCACATGAGCAGTTCTTC CASRRVAGGPHEQFF
- TRBJ2-1 TRBV28 TRBD1 TGTGCCAGCGGGGGGATAAGGGACAGGGGTCAGTCTTGGGATGAGCAGTTCTTC CASGGIRDRGQSWDEQFF
- TRBJ1-5 TRBV7-7 - TGTGCTAGCAGCTTAGCGCGGGCAGGTCCAGACCAGCCCCAGCATTTT CASSLARAGPDQPQHF
- TRBJ2-7 TRBV5-8 TRBD1 TGTGCCAGCAGCGCACCGGACAGGGTGTTGTACGAGCAGTACTTC CASSAPDRVLYEQYF
- TRBJ2-1 TRBV7-3 - TGTGCCAGCAGCTTAACGTCAGGAGAAGGGCGCAATGAGCAGTTCTTC CASSLTSGEGRNEQFF
once TRBJ2-7 TRBV2 TRBD2 TGTGCCAGCAATAGACTAGCGGGAGCCTACGAGCAGTACTTC CASNRLAGAYEQYF
- TRBJ1-1 TRBV7-9 TRBD1 TGTGCCAGCAGCTCCTGGACAGGGGACACTGAAGCTTTCTTT CASSSWTGDTEAFF
- TRBJ2-3 TRBV4-3 TRBD2 TGCGCCAGCAGCCAAGATTTAGCGGGAGCGTGGGCCCCCGCAGATACGCAGTATTTT CASSQDLAGAWAPADTQYF
- TRBJ2-4 TRBV14 - TGTGCCAGCAGCCTATATCTGTCCAAAAACATTCAGTACTTC CASSLYLSKNIQYF
once TRBJ2-7 TRBV30 TRBD2 TGTGCCTGGAGTGGGCTAGCGGGAGCATACGAGCAGTACTTC CAWSGLAGAYEQYF
- TRBJ1-1 TRBV7-2 - TGTGCCAGCAGCCACATCCGTTACACTGAAGCTTTCTTT CASSHIRYTEAFF
- TRBJ2-6 TRBV7-9 - TGTGCCAGCAGCTTAGGATGGGCAGGGGTGCGCTCTGGGGCCAACGTCCTGACTTTC CASSLGWAGVRSGANVLTF
- TRBJ2-1 TRBV28 - TGTGCCAGCAGTTCCAATCTGGATGAGCAGTTCTTC CASSSNLDEQFF
once TRBJ1-5 TRBV28 - TGTGCCAGCAACCCGCAGGGGAGCAATCAGCCCCAGCATTTT CASNPQGSNQPQHF
- TRBJ2-7 TRBV11-2 - TGTGCCAGCAGCTTAAGCCCTCAAACCGCCGCCTACGAGCAGTACTTC CASSLSPQTAAYEQYF
- TRBJ2-7 TRBV6-5 - TGTGCCAGCAGTTACCCGGGAAGGGCGAGCGAGCAGTACTTC CASSYPGRASEQYF